This T cell receptor beta chain is from a study of T cells in Graves' hyperthyroidism and ophthalmopathy. Researchers took RNA transcripts and amplified the TCR beta CDR3 regions from them. The TCR CDR3 first-round RT-PCR relied on the HTBI primer set. TCRdb processed the multiplex PCR reads anew with MiXCR; each CDR3 protein has one entry. The repertoire holds nearly 600,000 distinct CDR3 sequences, with around 14% as singletons. This clonotype was recorded many times. Its antigen is currently unknown. This CDR3 comprises 15 residues. Trimming took 4 bases from V and 2 from J; bases not matched to a gene: 8. Germline loops: CDR1 SQVTM, CDR2 ANQGSEA. The study's findings and limits: The model identified upcoming ophthalmopathy a median approximately 6.5 months ahead of onset.

Out of about 10 ml of fresh peripheral blood came the PBMCs. This TCR derives from a woman younger than 35 with Graves' ophthalmopathy. V and J are TRBV29-1 and TRBJ2-5, with 9 nucleotides matching TRBD2. Sequences were obtained from blood. The DNA of the CDR3 is TGCAGCGTTGCCGGACCTAGCGGGGATCAAGAGACCCAGTACTTC. This codes for CSVAGPSGDQETQYF.